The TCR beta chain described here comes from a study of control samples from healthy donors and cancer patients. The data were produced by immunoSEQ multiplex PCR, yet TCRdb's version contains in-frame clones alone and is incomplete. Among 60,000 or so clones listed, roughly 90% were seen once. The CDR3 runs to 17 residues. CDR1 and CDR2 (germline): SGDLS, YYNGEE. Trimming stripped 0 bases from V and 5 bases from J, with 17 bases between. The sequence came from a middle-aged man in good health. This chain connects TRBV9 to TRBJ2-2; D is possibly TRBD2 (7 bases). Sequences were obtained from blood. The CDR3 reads CASSVAVEGGGTGELFF. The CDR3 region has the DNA TGTGCCAGCAGCGTAGCTGTGGAGGGAGGGGGAACCGGGGAGCTGTTTTTT. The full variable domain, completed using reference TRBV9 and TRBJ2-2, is DSGVTQTPKHLITATGQRVTLRCSPRSGDLSVYWYQQSLDQGLQFLIQYYNGEERAKGNILERFSAQQFPDLHSELNLSSLELGDSALYFCASSVAVEGGGTGELFFGEGSRLTVL.